This T cell receptor beta chain was recorded in a study of Ad26.COV2.S vaccination and SARS-CoV-2 variants. Study-level background: The study gave Ad26.COV2.S intramuscularly, once or twice 56 days apart. Points from the study as a whole: Non-spike TCR breadth showed similarity between vaccine and placebo recipients.

Sequencing used immunoSEQ multiplex PCR; TCRdb keeps in-frame clones, though not all of them. Here the sample spans about 420,000 clones, roughly 90% being singletons. V lost 4 bases to trimming and J lost 6 bases, with 16 bases between them. Germline V CDR1 and CDR2: SGHTA, FQGNSA. This CDR3 has 15 amino acids. Regarding this clone: The antigen remains unidentified.

Noted treatment: roughly 18 received Ad26.COV2.S at low or high dose, single or two shots; about 5 received placebo; per-sample allocation not given. The samples date from day 63 after the first vaccine or placebo injection. At a Boston site, the person donating was an adult of 18-55 years. Ad26 vector vaccine expressed Wuhan-strain SARS-CoV-2 spike. The gene calls are TRBV7-2 and TRBJ1-5; perhaps TRBD1 as D (5 bases). The sample in question was peripheral blood, obtained in a trial of Ad26.COV2.S vaccine versus placebo. The origin of this receptor is a person between 18 and 59 years old who received the Ad26.COV2.S COVID-19 vaccine or a placebo. Here the CDR3 reads CASSSGVGNAQPQHF. In nucleotides, the CDR3 is TGTGCCAGCAGCTCGGGGGTAGGCAATGCTCAGCCCCAGCATTTT.